A single T cell receptor beta chain is shown here with its context. Its antigen is still unknown. The CDR3 contains 16 residues. Germline-derived CDR1 and CDR2 are MGHRA and YSYEKL. Trimming shortened V by 3 bases and J by 7 bases, and 21 bases separated the two germline ends. Expressed TCRB transcripts were sequenced, since all the RNA that had been isolated was reverse transcribed. The table came from immunoSEQ multiplex PCR; TCRdb's copy has only in-frame clones and leaves some out. Among about 930,000 clones listed, 17% were seen once. This sample is drawn from a study of beta chain features in type 1 diabetes. Study observations and caveats: Here, the possible influence of HLA type (on TCRB rearrangement) remained unresolved. In every one of the four CD4+ subsets, TCRB CDR3s were moderately but significantly shorter in Type 1 diabetes patients.

Blood was drawn once from each donor into heparinised tubes. The draws averaged approximately 120 mL. Material for sequencing was naive CD4+ T cells from blood. The TCR comes from a woman aged 18 to 35 in good health. The chain carries TRBV4-1 and TRBJ1-2; D possibly corresponds to TRBD1 (5 bases). In DNA, the CDR3 is TGCGCCAGCAGCCAGAGATCAGGGTATCCACAATCTGGCTACACCTTC. This translates into CASSQRSGYPQSGYTF.